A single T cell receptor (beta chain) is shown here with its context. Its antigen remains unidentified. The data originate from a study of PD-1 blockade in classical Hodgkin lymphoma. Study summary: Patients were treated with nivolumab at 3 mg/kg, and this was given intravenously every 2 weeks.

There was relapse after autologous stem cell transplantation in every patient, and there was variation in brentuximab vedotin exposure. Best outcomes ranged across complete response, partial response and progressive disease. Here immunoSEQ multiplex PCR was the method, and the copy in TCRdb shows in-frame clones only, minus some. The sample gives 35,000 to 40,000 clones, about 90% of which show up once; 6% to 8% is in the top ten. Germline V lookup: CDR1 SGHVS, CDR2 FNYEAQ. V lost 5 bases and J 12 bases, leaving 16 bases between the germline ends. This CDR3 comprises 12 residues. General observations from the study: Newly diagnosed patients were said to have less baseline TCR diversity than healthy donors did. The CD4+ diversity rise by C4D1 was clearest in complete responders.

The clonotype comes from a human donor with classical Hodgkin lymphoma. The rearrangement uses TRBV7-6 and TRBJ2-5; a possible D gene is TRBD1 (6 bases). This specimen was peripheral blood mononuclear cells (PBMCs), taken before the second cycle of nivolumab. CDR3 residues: CASSAGQNNKYF. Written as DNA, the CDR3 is TGTGCCAGCAGCGCCGGACAGAATAATAAGTACTTC.